This T cell receptor beta chain was identified during a study of T cell responses to AZD1222 COVID-19 vaccine. Study details: Second-dose timings of about 4 or about 12 weeks were pooled.

TCRdb's table, derived via immunoSEQ multiplex PCR, lists solely in-frame clones and lacks some. The sample carries about 94,000 clones, around 90% recorded once. Germline V gives CDR1 SGHRS, CDR2 YFSETQ. V gave up 4 bases and J gave up 3 bases, with 16 bases separating them. The CDR3 is 15 residues long. Sequencing was performed on peripheral blood, taken on day 0 of AZD1222 vaccination. The gene calls are TRBV5-1 and TRBJ1-1; no definite D call. This clonotype was sampled from an adult in good health. The CDR3 DNA is TGCGCCAGCAGCCACTCAGGAGCTCCCCACACTGAAGCTTTCTTT. Protein sequence: CASSHSGAPHTEAFF.